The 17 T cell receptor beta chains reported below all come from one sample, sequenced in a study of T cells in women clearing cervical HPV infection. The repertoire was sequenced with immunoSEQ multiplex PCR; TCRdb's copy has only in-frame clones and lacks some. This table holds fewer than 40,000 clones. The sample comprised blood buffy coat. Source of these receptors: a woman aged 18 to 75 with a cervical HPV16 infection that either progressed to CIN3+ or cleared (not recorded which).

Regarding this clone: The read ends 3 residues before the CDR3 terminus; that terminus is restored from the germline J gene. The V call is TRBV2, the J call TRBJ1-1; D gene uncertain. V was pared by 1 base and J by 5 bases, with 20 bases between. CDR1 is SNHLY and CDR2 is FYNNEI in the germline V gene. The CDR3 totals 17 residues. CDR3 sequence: CASSEGGWRVVGTEAFF. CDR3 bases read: TGTGCCAGCAGTGAAGGGGGATGGCGGGTGGTAGGAACTGAA.

Incomplete CDR3 DNA: TGTGCCAGCTCACCAGGCAGCTCCTACGAG. This sequence encodes CASSPGSSYE. In full, the CDR3 reads CASSPGSSYEQYF. This sequence joins TRBV18 and TRBJ2-7, with D unresolved. The read comes to an end 3 residues before the CDR3 does, leaving the germline J gene to fill in the end. Trimming removed 2 bases at V and 0 bases at J, with 5 bases between. The CDR3 sequence is 13 residues long. Germline lookup yields CDR1 KGHSH and CDR2 LQKENI. Filled out from reference TRBV18 and TRBJ2-7, the complete variable domain reads NAGVMQNPRHLVRRRGQEARLRCSPMKGHSHVYWYRQLPEEGLKFMVYLQKENIIDESGMPKERFSAEFPKEGPSILRIQQVVRGDSAAYFCASSPGSSYEQYFGPGTRLTVT.

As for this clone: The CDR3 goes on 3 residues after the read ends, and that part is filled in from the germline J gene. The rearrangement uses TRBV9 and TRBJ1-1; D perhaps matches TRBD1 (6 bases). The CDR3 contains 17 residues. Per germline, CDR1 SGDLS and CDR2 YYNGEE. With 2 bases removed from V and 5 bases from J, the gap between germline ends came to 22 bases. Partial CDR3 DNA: TGTGCCAGCAGCGTCGGGATCAGGCGGTTAGGGGGTACTGAA. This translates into CASSVGIRRLGGTE. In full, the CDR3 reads CASSVGIRRLGGTEAFF.

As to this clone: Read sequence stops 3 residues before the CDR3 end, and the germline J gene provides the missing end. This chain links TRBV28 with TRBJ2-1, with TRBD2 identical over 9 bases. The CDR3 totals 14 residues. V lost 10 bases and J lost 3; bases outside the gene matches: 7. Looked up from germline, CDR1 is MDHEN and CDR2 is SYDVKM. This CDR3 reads CATRSGGSYNEQFF. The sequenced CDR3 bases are TGTGCCACCCGAAGCGGGGGGAGCTACAATGAG.

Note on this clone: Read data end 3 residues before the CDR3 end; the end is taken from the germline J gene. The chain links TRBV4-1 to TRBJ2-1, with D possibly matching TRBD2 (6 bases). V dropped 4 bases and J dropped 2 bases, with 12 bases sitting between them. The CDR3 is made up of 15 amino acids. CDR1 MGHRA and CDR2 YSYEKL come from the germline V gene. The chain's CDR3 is CASSLGSGAYNEQFF. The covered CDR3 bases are TGCGCCAGCAGCCTAGGGTCGGGGGCCTACAATGAG.

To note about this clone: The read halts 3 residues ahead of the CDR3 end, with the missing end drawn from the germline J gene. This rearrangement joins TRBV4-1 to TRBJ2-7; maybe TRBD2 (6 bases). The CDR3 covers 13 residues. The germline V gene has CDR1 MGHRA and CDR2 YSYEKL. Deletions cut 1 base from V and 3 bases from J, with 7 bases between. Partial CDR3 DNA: TGCGCCAGCAGCCAAGGGGACTTCTACGAG. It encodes CASSQGDFYE. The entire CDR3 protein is CASSQGDFYEQYF.

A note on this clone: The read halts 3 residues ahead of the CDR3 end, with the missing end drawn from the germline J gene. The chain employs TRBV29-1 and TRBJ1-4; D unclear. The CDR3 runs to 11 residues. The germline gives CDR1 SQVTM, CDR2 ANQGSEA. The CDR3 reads CSVETFGKLFF. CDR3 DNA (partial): TGCAGCGTTGAAACATTCGGGAAA.

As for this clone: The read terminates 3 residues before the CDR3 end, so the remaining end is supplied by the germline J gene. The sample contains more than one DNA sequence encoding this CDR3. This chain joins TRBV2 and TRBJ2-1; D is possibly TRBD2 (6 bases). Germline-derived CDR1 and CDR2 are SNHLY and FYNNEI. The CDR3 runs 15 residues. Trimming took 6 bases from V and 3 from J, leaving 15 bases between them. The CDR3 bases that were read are TGTGCCAGCAGGGATACCGGGACTGACTACAATGAG. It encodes CASRDTGTDYNE. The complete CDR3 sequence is CASRDTGTDYNEQFF. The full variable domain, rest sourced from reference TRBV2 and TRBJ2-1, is EPEVTQTPSHQVTQMGQEVILRCVPISNHLYFYWYRQILGQKVEFLVSFYNNEISEKSEIFDDQFSVERPDGSNFTLKIRSTKLEDSAMYFCASRDTGTDYNEQFFGPGTRLTVL.

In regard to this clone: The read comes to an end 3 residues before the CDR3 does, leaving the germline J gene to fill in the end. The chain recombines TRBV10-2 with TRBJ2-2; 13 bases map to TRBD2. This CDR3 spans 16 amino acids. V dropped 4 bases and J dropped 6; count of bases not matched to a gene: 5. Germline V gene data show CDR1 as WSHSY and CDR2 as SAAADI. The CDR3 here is CASSVPTSGGAGELFF. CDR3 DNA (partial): TGCGCCAGCAGTGTCCCAACTAGCGGGGGGGCCGGGGAG.

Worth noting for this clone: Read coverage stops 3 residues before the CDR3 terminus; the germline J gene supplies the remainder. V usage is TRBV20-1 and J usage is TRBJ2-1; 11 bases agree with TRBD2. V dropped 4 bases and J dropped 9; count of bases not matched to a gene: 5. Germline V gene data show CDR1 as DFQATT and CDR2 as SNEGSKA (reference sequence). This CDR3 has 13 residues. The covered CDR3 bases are TGCAGTGCTATAGCGGGGGGGCCGGTTGAG. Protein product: CSAIAGGPVE. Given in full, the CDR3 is CSAIAGGPVEQFF.

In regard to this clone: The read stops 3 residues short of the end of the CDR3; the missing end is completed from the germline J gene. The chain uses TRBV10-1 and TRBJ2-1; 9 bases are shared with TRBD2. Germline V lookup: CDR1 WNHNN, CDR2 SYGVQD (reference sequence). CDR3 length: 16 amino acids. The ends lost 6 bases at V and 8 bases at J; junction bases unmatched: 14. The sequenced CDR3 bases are TGCGCCAGCAGCCCGGGTGGAGCGGGGGGAAGCTATGAG. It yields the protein CASSPGGAGGSYE. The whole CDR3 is CASSPGGAGGSYEQFF.

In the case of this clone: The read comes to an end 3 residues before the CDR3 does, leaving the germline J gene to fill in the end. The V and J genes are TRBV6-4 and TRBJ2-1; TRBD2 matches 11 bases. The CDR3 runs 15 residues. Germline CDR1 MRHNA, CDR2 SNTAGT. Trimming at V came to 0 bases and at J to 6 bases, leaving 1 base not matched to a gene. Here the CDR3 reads CASSDSSGGANEQFF. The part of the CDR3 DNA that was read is TGTGCCAGCAGTGACTCTAGCGGGGGGGCCAATGAG.

The chain's CDR3 is CSAYDNGYTF. CDR3 DNA, as far as it was read: TGCAGCGCCTACGACAATGGC. The rearrangement links TRBV29-1 to TRBJ1-2; D is ambiguous. The observed sequence ends 3 residues before the CDR3 terminus, with the missing tail filled in from the germline J gene. V was pared by 7 bases and J by 6 bases, with 9 bases between. The germline V gene has CDR1 SQVTM and CDR2 ANQGSEA. The CDR3 consists of 10 residues.

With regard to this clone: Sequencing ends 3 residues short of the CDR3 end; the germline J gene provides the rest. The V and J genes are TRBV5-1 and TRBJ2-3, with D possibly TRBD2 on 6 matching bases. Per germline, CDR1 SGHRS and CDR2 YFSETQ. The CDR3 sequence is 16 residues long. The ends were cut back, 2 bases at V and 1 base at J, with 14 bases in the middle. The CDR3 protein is CASSFFQDYGTDTQYF. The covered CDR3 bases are TGCGCCAGCAGCTTCTTCCAGGACTATGGCACAGATACG.

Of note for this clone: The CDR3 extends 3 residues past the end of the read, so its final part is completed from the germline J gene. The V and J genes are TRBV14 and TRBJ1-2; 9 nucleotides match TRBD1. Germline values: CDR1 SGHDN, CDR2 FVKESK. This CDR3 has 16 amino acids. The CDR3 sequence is CASSQDRPRDRDGYTF. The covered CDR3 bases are TGTGCCAGCAGCCAAGACCGGCCACGGGACAGGGACGGC.

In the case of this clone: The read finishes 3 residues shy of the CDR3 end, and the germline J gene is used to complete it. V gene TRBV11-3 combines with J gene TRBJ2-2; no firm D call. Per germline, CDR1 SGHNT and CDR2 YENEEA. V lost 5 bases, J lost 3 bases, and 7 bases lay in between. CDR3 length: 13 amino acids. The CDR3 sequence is CASSLTHTGELFF. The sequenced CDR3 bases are TGTGCCAGCAGCCTAACCCACACCGGGGAG.

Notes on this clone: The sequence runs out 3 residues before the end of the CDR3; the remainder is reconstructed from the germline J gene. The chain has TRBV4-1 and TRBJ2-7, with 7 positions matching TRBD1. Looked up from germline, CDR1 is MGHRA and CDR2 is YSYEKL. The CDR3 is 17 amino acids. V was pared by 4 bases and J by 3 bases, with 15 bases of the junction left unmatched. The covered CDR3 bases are TGCGCCAGCAGCCTCCTGACAGGGTTAACCCACAACTACGAG. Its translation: CASSLLTGLTHNYE. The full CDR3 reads CASSLLTGLTHNYEQYF.